This T cell receptor (beta chain) was documented in a study of read filtering for tumor transcriptome and immune sequencing. Turning to the study itself: Among patients, approximately 17 were male and approximately 15 female, aged roughly 45 to 90 (mean around 66). Whole-transcriptome libraries were prepared after DNase treatment.

Findings and limits, study-wide: The CD138-negative fraction was mixed bone marrow immune cells, not pure T cells. IR-seq and RNA-seq agreed better without single-read clonotypes.

The library was built from roughly 400 ng RNA with molecular barcoded adaptors for alpha/delta and beta/gamma chains. TCRdb redid the calling of the reads with MiXCR, one entry per CDR3 protein. The sample yields 50,000 to 65,000 distinct CDR3 sequences, around 21% seen once. As to this clonotype: Its antigen remains unknown. One base away lies a much larger clone, so this may be a sequencing read error.

Sequencing input: a population of CD138-negative cells sorted from bone marrow. This clonotype was sampled from a donor at least 40 years old with multiple myeloma.

The CDR3 loop is CASNRGGELFF. The CDR3 DNA follows: TGTGCCAGCAACCGGGGAGGGGAGCTGTTTTTT. The J gene is TRBJ2-2, the V gene TRBV14; maybe TRBD2 (5 bases). This CDR3 has 11 residues. Per the germline V gene, CDR1 is SGHDN and CDR2 is FVKESK. V was trimmed by 7 bases and J by 8 bases, leaving 8 bases between them.